These 11 T cell receptor beta chains originate from one sample sequenced in a study of cytomegalovirus exposure and HLA in healthy donors. Primers for the PCR totalled 60 Vbeta and 13 Jbeta. The repertoire was sequenced with immunoSEQ multiplex PCR; TCRdb's copy has only in-frame clones and lacks some. The table has tens of thousands of clones, roughly 73% seen once. Sequenced: PBMCs. Source of these receptors: a male donor in good health and CMV-seropositive.

The rearrangement joins TRBV7-8 to TRBJ2-1; 9 bases agree with TRBD2. The CDR3 consists of 15 residues. The junction had 7 bases not matched to a gene; V was cut back by 6 bases and J by 4 bases. In germline, CDR1 is SGHVS, CDR2 FQNEAQ. CDR3: CASRSLAGQYNEQFF. For the CDR3, the DNA is TGTGCCAGCAGGTCTCTAGCGGGGCAATACAATGAGCAGTTCTTC.

The chain combines TRBV27 with TRBJ1-1; possible D gene TRBD1, 6 bases. The CDR3 is 13 residues long. Per the germline V gene, CDR1 is MNHEY and CDR2 is SMNVEV (reference sequence). Trimming cost V 4 bases and J 7 bases, with 13 bases left between them. The CDR3 spells CASSSTGRSEAFF. CDR3 in DNA: TGTGCCAGCAGTTCGACAGGACGTAGTGAAGCTTTCTTT.

V gene TRBV15 combines with J gene TRBJ1-4; D is ambiguous. Deletions cut 3 bases from V and 0 bases from J, with 5 bases between. The CDR3 is 14 residues long. Germline CDR1 is LNHNV and CDR2 is YYDKDF (reference sequence). The CDR3 here is CATSRSATNEKLFF. The CDR3 region has the DNA TGTGCCACCAGCAGGTCGGCAACTAATGAAAAACTGTTTTTT.

The chain employs TRBV27 and TRBJ1-2; tentatively, D is TRBD1 (5 bases). This CDR3 comprises 16 residues. The V end lost 8 bases, the J end lost 4 bases, and 23 bases lay between the germline ends. Per germline, CDR1 MNHEY and CDR2 SMNVEV (reference sequence). CDR3 in DNA: TGTGCCAGCGCGGTGGACACTGGCGCTATTCCCTATGGCTACACCTTC. It specifies CASAVDTGAIPYGYTF.

The chain couples TRBV19 to TRBJ1-3, with 7 bases matching TRBD1. The CDR3 runs 15 residues. CDR1 is LNHDA, CDR2 SQIVND, per germline (reference sequence). The trim removed 8 bases at V and 0 bases at J, leaving 7 bases unmatched. CDR3 residues: CASAKWDSSGNTIYF. In DNA, the CDR3 is TGTGCCAGTGCAAAGTGGGACAGCTCTGGAAACACCATATATTTT.

CDR3 in DNA: TGCGCCAGCAGCCAAGTGGGGACAGGGGGCGAAAACACTGAAGCTTTCTTT. Residues: CASSQVGTGGENTEAFF. V and J are TRBV4-1 and TRBJ1-1; 12 bases agree with TRBD1. CDR1 MGHRA and CDR2 YSYEKL come from the germline V gene. V lost 1 base and J lost 2; bases outside the gene matches: 5. The CDR3 totals 17 residues.

This clone was seen only once. The gene calls are TRBV7-2 and TRBJ2-3; a possible D gene is TRBD2 (5 bases). Looked up from germline, CDR1 is SGHTA and CDR2 is FQGNSA. This CDR3 comprises 15 residues. The V end lost 5 bases, the J end lost 3 bases, and 15 bases lay between the germline ends. CDR3 amino acids: CASSPQRRRTDTQYF. CDR3 nucleotide sequence: TGTGCCAGCAGCCCCCAGAGGAGGCGGACAGATACGCAGTATTTT.

Details on this clone: This CDR3 is missing its conserved last phenylalanine or tryptophan, likely due to a read error. The chain carries TRBV10-2 and TRBJ1-1; a possible D gene is TRBD1 (6 bases). V lost 4 bases and J lost 5, with 14 bases in between. Germline loops: CDR1 WSHSY, CDR2 SAAADI. This CDR3 region has 14 residues. The CDR3 nucleotides are TGCGCCAGCAGTGTCACCGGGACATGGACTGAAGCTTTCTTG. It translates to CASSVTGTWTEAFL.

V gene TRBV5-6 combines with J gene TRBJ1-6, with 8 bases lining up with TRBD1. After removal of 5 bases from V and 6 bases from J, the junction contained 4 bases not matched to a gene. CDR3 length: 14 amino acids. Germline V gives CDR1 SGHDT, CDR2 YYEEEE. CDR3 in amino acids: CASSSDRGNSPLHF. The CDR3 DNA follows: TGTGCCAGCAGTTCCGACAGGGGTAATTCACCCCTCCACTTT. Complete variable domain (other parts from reference TRBV5-6 and TRBJ1-6): DAGVTQSPTHLIKTRGQQVTLRCSPKSGHDTVSWYQQALGQGPQFIFQYYEEEERQRGNFPDRFSGHQFPNYSSELNVNALLLGDSALYLCASSSDRGNSPLHFGNGTRLTVT.

This chain's CDR3 is CASSSGTGFYEQYF. CDR3 in DNA: TGTGCCAGCAGCTCCGGGACAGGGTTCTACGAGCAGTACTTC. The chain has TRBV7-9 and TRBJ2-7; TRBD1 agrees at 9 bases. V was pared by 4 bases and J by 3 bases, with 4 bases of the junction left unmatched. The germline V gene has CDR1 SEHNR and CDR2 FQNEAQ (reference sequence). CDR3 length equals 14 residues.

V gene TRBV7-9 combines with J gene TRBJ2-7; a possible D gene is TRBD2 (5 bases). Trimming stripped 3 bases from V and 3 bases from J, with 12 bases between. Germline V gives CDR1 SEHNR, CDR2 FQNEAQ (reference sequence). The CDR3 is 14 amino acids. CDR3 in amino acids: CASSFEGSGYEQYF. The CDR3 DNA reads as TGTGCCAGCAGCTTCGAGGGATCGGGCTACGAGCAGTACTTC.